This entry is about one TCR beta chain. Antigen specificity is unknown. The germline V and J ends were trimmed by 5 bases and 3 bases, with 11 bases remaining between them. Germline CDR1 SGHTA, CDR2 FQGNSA. The CDR3 consists of 13 residues. The record originates from a study of early T cells in non-severe SARS-CoV-2 infection. Study-level results: Matches to VDJdb favored anti-spike CD8 responses and missed private and CD4 specificities.

Individual cDNA molecules were tagged with unique molecular identifiers. TCRdb recomputed calls from the 5' RACE reads with MiXCR, one row per CDR3 protein. Of some 67,000 distinct CDR3 sequences listed, roughly 13% are singletons. The sequence came from an adult who was a healthcare worker with PCR-confirmed SARS-CoV-2 infection or an uninfected control (not recorded which). The chain is built from TRBV7-2 and TRBJ2-7, with a tentative D call TRBD1 (5 bases). Sequencing was performed on whole blood. The CDR3 region is CASSPRQFYEQYF. CDR3 nucleotides: TGTGCCAGCAGCCCTCGACAGTTCTACGAGCAGTACTTC.